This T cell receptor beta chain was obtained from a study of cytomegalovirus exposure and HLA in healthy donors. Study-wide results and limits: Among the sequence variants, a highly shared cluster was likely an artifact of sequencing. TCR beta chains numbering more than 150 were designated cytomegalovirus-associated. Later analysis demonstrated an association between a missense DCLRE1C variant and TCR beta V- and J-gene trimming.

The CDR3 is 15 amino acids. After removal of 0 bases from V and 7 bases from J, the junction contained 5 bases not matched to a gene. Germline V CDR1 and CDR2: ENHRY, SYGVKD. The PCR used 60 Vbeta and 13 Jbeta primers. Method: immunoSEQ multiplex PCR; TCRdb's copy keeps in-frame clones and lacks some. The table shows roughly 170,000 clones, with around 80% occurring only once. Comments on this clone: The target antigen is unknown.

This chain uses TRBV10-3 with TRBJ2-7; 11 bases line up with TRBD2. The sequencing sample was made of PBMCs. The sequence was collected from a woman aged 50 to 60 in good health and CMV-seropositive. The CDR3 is CAISESVLAGEEQYF. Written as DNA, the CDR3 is TGTGCCATCAGTGAGTCAGTACTAGCGGGGGAAGAGCAGTACTTC.